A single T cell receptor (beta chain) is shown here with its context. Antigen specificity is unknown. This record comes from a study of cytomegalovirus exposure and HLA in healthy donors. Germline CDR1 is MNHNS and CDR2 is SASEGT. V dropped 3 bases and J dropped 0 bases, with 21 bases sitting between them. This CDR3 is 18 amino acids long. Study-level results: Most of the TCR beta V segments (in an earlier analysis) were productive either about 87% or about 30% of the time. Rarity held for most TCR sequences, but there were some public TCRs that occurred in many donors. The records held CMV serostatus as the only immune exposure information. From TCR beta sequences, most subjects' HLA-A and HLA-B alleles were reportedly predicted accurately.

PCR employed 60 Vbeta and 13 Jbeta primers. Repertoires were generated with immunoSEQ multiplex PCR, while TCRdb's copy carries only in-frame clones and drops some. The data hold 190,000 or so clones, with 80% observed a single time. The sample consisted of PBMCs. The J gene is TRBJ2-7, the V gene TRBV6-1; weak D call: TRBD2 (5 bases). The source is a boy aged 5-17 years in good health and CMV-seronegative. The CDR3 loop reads CASSEPPVMSGSSYEQYF. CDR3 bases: TGTGCCAGCAGTGAGCCCCCTGTAATGTCGGGGAGCTCCTACGAGCAGTACTTC.